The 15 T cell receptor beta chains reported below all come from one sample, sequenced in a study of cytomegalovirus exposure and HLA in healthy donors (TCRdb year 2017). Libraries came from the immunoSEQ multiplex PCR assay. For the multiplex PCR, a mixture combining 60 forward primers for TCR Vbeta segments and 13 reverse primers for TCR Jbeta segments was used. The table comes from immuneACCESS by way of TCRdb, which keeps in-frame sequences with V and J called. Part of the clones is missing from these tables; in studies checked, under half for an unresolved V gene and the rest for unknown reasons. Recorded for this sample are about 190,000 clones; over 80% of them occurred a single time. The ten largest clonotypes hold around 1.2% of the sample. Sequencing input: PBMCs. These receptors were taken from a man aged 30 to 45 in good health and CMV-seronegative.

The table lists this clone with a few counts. CDR3 nucleotide sequence: TGTGCCAGCAGTCCAGCGGGGTACTCCTACAATGAGCAGTTCTTC. It specifies CASSPAGYSYNEQFF. The V call is TRBV6-6, the J call TRBJ2-1, with 7 bases aligning to TRBD2. Per the germline V gene, CDR1 is MNHNY and CDR2 is SVGAGI (reference sequence). With V trimmed by 5 bases and J by 0 bases, 4 bases remained unmatched. There are 15 residues in the CDR3.

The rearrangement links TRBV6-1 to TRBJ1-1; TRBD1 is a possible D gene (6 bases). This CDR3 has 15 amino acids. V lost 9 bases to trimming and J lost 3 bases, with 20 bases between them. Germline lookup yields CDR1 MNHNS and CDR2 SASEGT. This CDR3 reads CASVQGRGGYTEAFF. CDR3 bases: TGTGCCAGTGTACAGGGTCGGGGGGGGTACACTGAAGCTTTCTTT.

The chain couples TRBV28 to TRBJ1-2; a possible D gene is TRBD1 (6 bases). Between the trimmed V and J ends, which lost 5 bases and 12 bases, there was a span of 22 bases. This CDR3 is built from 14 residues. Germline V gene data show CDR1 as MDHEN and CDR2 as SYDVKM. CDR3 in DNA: TGTGCCAGCAGTACAACGTTGGGGGGGCGGCAAAACACCTTC. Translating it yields CASSTTLGGRQNTF.

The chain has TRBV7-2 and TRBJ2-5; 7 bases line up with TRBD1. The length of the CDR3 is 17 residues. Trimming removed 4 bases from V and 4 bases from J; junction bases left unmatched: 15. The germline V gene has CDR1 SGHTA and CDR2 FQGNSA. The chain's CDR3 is CASSSRPSGQPRETQYF. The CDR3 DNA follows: TGTGCCAGCAGCTCCAGGCCCTCGGGACAGCCAAGAGAGACCCAGTACTTC.

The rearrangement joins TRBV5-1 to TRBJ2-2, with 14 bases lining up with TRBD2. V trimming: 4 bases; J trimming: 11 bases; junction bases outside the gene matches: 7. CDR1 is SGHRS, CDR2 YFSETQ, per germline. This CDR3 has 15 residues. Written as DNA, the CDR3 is TGCGCCAGCAGCACCGGGACTAGCGGGGGTGGAGAGCTGTTTTTT. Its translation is CASSTGTSGGGELFF.

This chain's CDR3 is CASSFKQGVGTEAFF. DNA for the CDR3: TGCGCCAGCAGTTTCAAACAGGGGGTGGGCACTGAAGCTTTCTTT. The genes are TRBV5-1 and TRBJ1-1; 8 bases align to TRBD1. Trimming at V came to 5 bases and at J to 4 bases, leaving 10 bases not matched to a gene. This CDR3 contains 15 residues. Germline V gene sequence: CDR1 SGHRS, CDR2 YFSETQ.

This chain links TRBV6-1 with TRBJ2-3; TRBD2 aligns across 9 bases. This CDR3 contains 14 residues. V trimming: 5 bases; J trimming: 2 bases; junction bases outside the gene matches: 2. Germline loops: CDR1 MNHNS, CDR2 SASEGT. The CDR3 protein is CASSLAGNTDTQYF. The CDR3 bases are TGTGCCAGCAGTCTAGCGGGGAACACAGATACGCAGTATTTT.

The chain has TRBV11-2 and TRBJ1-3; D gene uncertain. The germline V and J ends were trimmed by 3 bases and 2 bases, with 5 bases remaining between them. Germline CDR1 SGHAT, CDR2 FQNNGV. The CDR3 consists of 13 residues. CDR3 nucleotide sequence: TGTGCCAGCAGCTTCCGGGCTGGAAACACCATATATTTT. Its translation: CASSFRAGNTIYF.

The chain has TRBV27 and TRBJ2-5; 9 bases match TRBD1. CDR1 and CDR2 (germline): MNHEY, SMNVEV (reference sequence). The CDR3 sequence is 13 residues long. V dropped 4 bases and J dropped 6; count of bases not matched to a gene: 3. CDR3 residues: CASSSGQGQTQYF. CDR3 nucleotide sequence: TGTGCCAGCAGTTCGGGACAGGGTCAGACCCAGTACTTC.

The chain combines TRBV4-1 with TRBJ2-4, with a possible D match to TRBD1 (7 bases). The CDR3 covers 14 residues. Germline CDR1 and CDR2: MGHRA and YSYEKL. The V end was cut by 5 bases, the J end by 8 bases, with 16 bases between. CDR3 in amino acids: CASSFGGGKDIQYF. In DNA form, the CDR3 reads TGCGCCAGCAGCTTCGGAGGGGGCAAGGACATTCAGTACTTC.

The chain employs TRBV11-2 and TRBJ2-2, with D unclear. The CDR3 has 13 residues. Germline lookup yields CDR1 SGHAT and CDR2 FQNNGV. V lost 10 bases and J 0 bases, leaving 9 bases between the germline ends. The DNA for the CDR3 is TGTGCCACGAGCCCGACGAACACCGGGGAGCTGTTTTTT. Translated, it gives CATSPTNTGELFF.

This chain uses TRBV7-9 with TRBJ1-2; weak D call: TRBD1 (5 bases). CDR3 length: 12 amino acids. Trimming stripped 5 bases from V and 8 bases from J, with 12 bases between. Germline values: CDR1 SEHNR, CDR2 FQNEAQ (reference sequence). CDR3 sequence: CASSPGEGGYTF. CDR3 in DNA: TGTGCCAGCAGCCCGGGGGAGGGAGGCTACACCTTC.

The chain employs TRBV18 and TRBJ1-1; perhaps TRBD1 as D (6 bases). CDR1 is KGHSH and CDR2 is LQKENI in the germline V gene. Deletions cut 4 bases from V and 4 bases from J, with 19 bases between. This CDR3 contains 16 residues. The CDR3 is CASSRGGASLFTEAFF. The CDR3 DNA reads TGTGCCAGCTCACGGGGGGGCGCCTCGTTATTCACTGAAGCTTTCTTT. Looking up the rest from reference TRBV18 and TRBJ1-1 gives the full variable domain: NAGVMQNPRHLVRRRGQEARLRCSPMKGHSHVYWYRQLPEEGLKFMVYLQKENIIDESGMPKERFSAEFPKEGPSILRIQQVVRGDSAAYFCASSRGGASLFTEAFFGQGTRLTVV.

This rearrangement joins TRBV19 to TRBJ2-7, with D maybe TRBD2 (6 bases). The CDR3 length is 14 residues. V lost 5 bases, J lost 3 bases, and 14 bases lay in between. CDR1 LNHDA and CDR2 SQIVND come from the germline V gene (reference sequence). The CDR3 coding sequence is TGTGCCAGTAGTCCCCACGGGGGTGTCTACGAGCAGTACTTC. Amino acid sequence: CASSPHGGVYEQYF.

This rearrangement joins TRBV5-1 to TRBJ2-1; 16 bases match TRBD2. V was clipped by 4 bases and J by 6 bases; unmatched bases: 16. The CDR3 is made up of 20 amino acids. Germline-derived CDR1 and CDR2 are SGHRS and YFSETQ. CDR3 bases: TGCGCCAGCAGCACGATAGGGACTAGCGGGAGGGCCGCCCTCAGCAATGAGCAGTTCTTC. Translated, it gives CASSTIGTSGRAALSNEQFF. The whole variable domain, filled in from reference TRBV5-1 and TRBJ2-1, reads KAGVTQTPRYLIKTRGQQVTLSCSPISGHRSVSWYQQTPGQGLQFLFEYFSETQRNKGNFPGRFSGRQFSNSRSEMNVSTLELGDSALYLCASSTIGTSGRAALSNEQFFGPGTRLTVL.